This passage covers 4 T cell receptor beta chains from one sample sequenced in a study of beta chain features in type 1 diabetes. General study findings and limits: People with Type 1 diabetes carried modestly yet significantly shorter TCRB CDR3s in all four CD4+ subsets.

Reverse transcription of all isolated RNA meant that expressed TCRB transcripts were sequenced. The assay was immunoSEQ multiplex PCR, and TCRdb's table has in-frame clones only and misses some. In the table there are fewer than 450,000 clones, roughly 12% of which are singletons. These receptors have no known antigen. The source material was naive CD4+ T cells from blood. The receptors here all came from a woman aged 18 to 35 with type 1 diabetes.

The gene calls are TRBV5-6 and TRBJ1-2; D is possibly TRBD1 (6 bases). The CDR3 extends over 16 amino acids. The V end was cut by 0 bases, the J end by 8 bases, with 20 bases between. The V gene's germline CDR1 is SGHDT and CDR2 YYEEEE. The CDR3: CASSLAVRGAREGYTF. The CDR3, as DNA: TGTGCCAGCAGCTTGGCCGTCCGGGGGGCGAGGGAAGGCTACACCTTC.

The chain recombines TRBV7-9 with TRBJ2-1; D is unclear. The V end lost 8 bases, the J end lost 5 bases, and 4 bases lay between the germline ends. CDR3 length: 10 residues. Germline CDR1 reads SEHNR; CDR2 reads FQNEAQ (reference sequence). The CDR3 DNA reads TGTGCCAGCCCAGACAATGAGCAGTTCTTC. This translates into CASPDNEQFF.

This rearrangement joins TRBV18 to TRBJ2-7; 11 bases are a match to TRBD2. This CDR3 contains 16 residues. V lost 4 bases to trimming and J lost 0 bases; unmatched junction nucleotides: 5. Germline V gene lookup returns CDR1 KGHSH and CDR2 LQKENI. In nucleotides, the CDR3 is TGTGCCAGCTCACGGGCCGGGACTAGCGGCTCCTACGAGCAGTACGTC. Amino acids: CASSRAGTSGSYEQYV.

This clone was recorded a few times. The chain is built from TRBV18 and TRBJ1-2, with TRBD1 as a possible D gene (6 bases). The CDR3 extends over 15 amino acids. V lost 6 bases to trimming and J lost 0 bases, with 14 bases between them. Germline CDR1 reads KGHSH; CDR2 reads LQKENI. The CDR3 is CASSPGQRPNYGYTF. The DNA for the CDR3 is TGTGCCAGCTCCCCCGGACAGCGACCTAACTATGGCTACACCTTC.